These T cell receptor beta chains were read from a single sample in a study of blood T cell repertoires in COVID-19. Generated by immunoSEQ multiplex PCR, the TCRdb table keeps only in-frame clones and is missing some. The sample consists of around 70,000 clones, approximately 93% of them appearing once. Material for sequencing was peripheral blood. These receptors all stem from a man between 45 and 60 years old with COVID-19, enrolled during active disease. Each CDR3 is given with its conserved first and last residue.

v_call cdr3_aa
TRBV5-1 CASSLKPPNTGELFF
TRBV6-6 CASSLDYGYTF
TRBV7-9 CASSFAAYEQYF
TRBV2 CASSQAEKLFF
TRBV19 CASSIRFWREGPYEQYF
TRBV6-5 CASSYRGQGGNQPQHF
TRBV5-8 CASRETGTSPLHF
TRBV6-1 CASSEAKRKGEKLFF
TRBV6-6 CASSYSGTGGWEQYF
TRBV6-5 CASSYSRSDIQYF
TRBV21-1 CASSDSGRADTQYF
TRBV9 CASSVGAANTEAFF
TRBV28 CASSLLRGTGTNQPQHF
TRBV29-1 CSVILRDRGQETQYF
TRBV4-2 CASSQGFQVANTGELFF
TRBV7-2 CASSRGSSSSYNEQFF
TRBV10-2 CASSGRGLAGGSTDTQYF
TRBV10-3 CAISDRGEIYGYTF
TRBV19 CASSRTGGSYEQYF
TRBV7-2 CASSWARQETQYF
TRBV5-4 CASSLRGDWGEKLFF
TRBV24-1 CATSDLSDGYTF
TRBV12-2 CARLGRKGQHQETQYF
TRBV11-2 CASSFSGRRTDTQYF
TRBV7-9 CASSRPGQGMTQYF
TRBV7-2 CASSFLGRGSSRDEQFF
TRBV27 CASSSRQALQETQYF
TRBV1 CTSSQVGTGTSGRAGTGELFF
TRBV29-1 CSVSAGGAQETQYF